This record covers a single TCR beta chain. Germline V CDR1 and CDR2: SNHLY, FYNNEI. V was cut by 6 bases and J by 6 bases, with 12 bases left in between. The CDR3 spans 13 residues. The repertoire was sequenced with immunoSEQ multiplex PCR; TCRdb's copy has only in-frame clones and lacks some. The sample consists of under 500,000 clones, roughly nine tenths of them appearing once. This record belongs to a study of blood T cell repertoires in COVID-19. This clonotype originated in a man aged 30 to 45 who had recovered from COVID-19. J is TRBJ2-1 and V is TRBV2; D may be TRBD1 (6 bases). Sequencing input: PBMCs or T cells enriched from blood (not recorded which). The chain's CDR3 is CASRGQMGNEQFF. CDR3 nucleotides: TGTGCCAGCAGAGGACAGATGGGCAATGAGCAGTTCTTC. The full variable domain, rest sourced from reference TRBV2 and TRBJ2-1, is EPEVTQTPSHQVTQMGQEVILRCVPISNHLYFYWYRQILGQKVEFLVSFYNNEISEKSEIFDDQFSVERPDGSNFTLKIRSTKLEDSAMYFCASRGQMGNEQFFGPGTRLTVL.